This is a list of T cell receptor beta chains from one sample in a study of blood T cell repertoires in COVID-19. Here immunoSEQ multiplex PCR was the method, and the copy in TCRdb shows in-frame clones only, minus some. The table lists some 250,000 clones, 80% to 90% of them singletons, with 1.5% to 2% in the top ten. The specimen was PBMCs or T cells enriched from blood (not recorded which). The receptors here all came from a woman aged 45 to 65 who had recovered from COVID-19. Each CDR3 is given with its conserved first and last residue. The order of the fields is clone size, CDR3 length, V gene, J gene, D gene, CDR3 protein, CDR3 DNA. A D gene is named only where the DNA matches it firmly. Some rows mark clone size as missing; the rest say once, few, many or name a class of expanded clone.

.	14	TRBV4-2	TRBJ1-1	.	CASSQGQTNTEAFF	TGTGCCAGCAGCCAAGGACAGACGAACACTGAAGCTTTCTTT
.	14	TRBV3-1/TRBV3-2	TRBJ1-2	.	CASSPGGGERGYTF	TGTGCCAGCAGCCCAGGCGGGGGGGAAAGGGGCTACACCTTC
.	15	TRBV19	TRBJ2-2	TRBD1	CASSPGTGRVGELFF	TGTGCCAGTAGTCCCGGGACAGGGCGGGTCGGGGAGCTGTTTTTT
.	16	TRBV7-6	TRBJ2-1	.	CASSPGFTAGQNEQFF	TGTGCCAGCAGCCCAGGGTTTACGGCTGGACAAAATGAGCAGTTCTTC
.	15	TRBV5-1	TRBJ2-1	TRBD2	CASSFGGGLVSEQFF	TGCGCCAGCAGCTTTGGGGGAGGGCTTGTGAGTGAGCAGTTCTTC
.	14	TRBV2	TRBJ2-7	.	CASSENYWTYEQYF	TGTGCCAGCAGTGAAAACTATTGGACCTACGAGCAGTACTTC
.	15	TRBV6-5	TRBJ1-5	TRBD1	CASNAGQGNNQPQHF	TGTGCCAGCAACGCGGGACAGGGGAACAATCAGCCCCAGCATTTT
once	15	TRBV28	TRBJ1-4	.	CASSLVRGKDEKLFF	TGTGCCAGCAGTTTAGTACGGGGGAAAGACGAAAAACTGTTTTTT
few	14	TRBV11-2	TRBJ1-1	.	CASSLQIRDTEAFF	TGTGCCAGCAGCTTACAGATCAGGGACACTGAAGCTTTCTTT
.	14	TRBV5-1	TRBJ1-4	TRBD1	CASSTGQENEKLFF	TGCGCCAGCAGCACGGGACAGGAAAATGAAAAACTGTTTTTT
.	16	TRBV2	TRBJ1-1	TRBD1	CATVYLGTGPYTEAFF	TGTGCCACCGTCTATTTGGGGACAGGGCCATACACTGAAGCTTTCTTT
.	12	TRBV28	TRBJ1-6	.	CASSYSERPLHF	TGTGCCAGCAGTTACAGTGAGCGGCCCCTCCACTTT
.	13	TRBV18	TRBJ2-7	.	CASSSAANYEQYF	TGTGCCAGCTCAAGCGCAGCAAACTACGAGCAGTACTTC
.	15	TRBV25-1	TRBJ2-6	.	CASSEGGAGANVLTF	TGTGCCAGCAGTGAAGGGGGCGCTGGGGCCAACGTCCTGACTTTC
.	14	TRBV7-2	TRBJ2-5	TRBD1	CASSNLRGGKTQYF	TGTGCCAGCAGCAATCTCCGAGGGGGCAAAACCCAGTACTTC
.	16	TRBV2	TRBJ2-5	TRBD1	CASSIKTGTGAKTQYF	TGTGCCAGCAGTATCAAAACCGGGACAGGGGCTAAGACCCAGTACTTC
few	13	TRBV28	TRBJ2-7	.	CASTMGLSYEQYF	TGTGCCAGCACCATGGGACTTTCCTACGAGCAGTACTTC
.	15	TRBV5-1	TRBJ2-7	TRBD1	CASSALQGISNEQYF	TGCGCCAGCAGTGCACTACAGGGGATCAGCAACGAGCAGTACTTC
.	16	TRBV28	TRBJ2-7	TRBD2	CASSLLSSGGTYEQYF	TGTGCCAGCAGTTTGCTTTCTAGCGGGGGAACCTACGAGCAGTACTTC
few	13	TRBV10-3	TRBJ2-7	TRBD2	CAIGRDSFGEQYF	TGTGCCATCGGGAGGGACTCCTTCGGGGAGCAGTACTTC
once	15	TRBV5-1	TRBJ1-1	.	CASQPSPGRNTEAFF	TGCGCCAGCCAGCCGTCTCCTGGGAGGAACACTGAAGCTTTCTTT
.	15	TRBV19	TRBJ2-5	.	CASSPGGTFQETQYF	TGTGCCAGTAGTCCTGGGGGGACTTTCCAAGAGACCCAGTACTTC
.	18	TRBV7-8	TRBJ1-3	TRBD1	CASSLGRPGTEDGNTIYF	TGTGCCAGCAGCTTGGGGCGACCCGGGACAGAAGACGGAAACACCATATATTTT
.	16	TRBV3-1/TRBV3-2	TRBJ2-3	TRBD1	CASSQGTGVRGDTQYF	TGTGCCAGCAGCCAAGGGACAGGGGTCCGAGGAGATACGCAGTATTTT
.	14	TRBV7-2	TRBJ2-5	.	CASSLGSGLKTQYF	TGTGCCAGCAGCTTAGGTTCAGGGTTAAAGACCCAGTACTTC
.	12	TRBV25-1	TRBJ1-5	.	CASIGQTGPQHF	TGTGCCAGCATCGGCCAAACAGGGCCCCAGCATTTT
.	13	TRBV27	TRBJ1-5	.	CASSSTGSQPQHF	TGTGCCAGCAGTTCGACAGGTTCACAGCCCCAGCATTTT
.	15	TRBV5-4	TRBJ2-3	.	CASSLDSQGTDTQYF	TGTGCCAGCAGTCTCGACAGCCAGGGGACCGATACGCAGTATTTT
.	17	TRBV4-2	TRBJ1-6	TRBD1	CASSQLGPGQNNSPLHF	TGTGCCAGCAGCCAATTAGGTCCGGGACAGAATAATTCACCCCTCCACTTT